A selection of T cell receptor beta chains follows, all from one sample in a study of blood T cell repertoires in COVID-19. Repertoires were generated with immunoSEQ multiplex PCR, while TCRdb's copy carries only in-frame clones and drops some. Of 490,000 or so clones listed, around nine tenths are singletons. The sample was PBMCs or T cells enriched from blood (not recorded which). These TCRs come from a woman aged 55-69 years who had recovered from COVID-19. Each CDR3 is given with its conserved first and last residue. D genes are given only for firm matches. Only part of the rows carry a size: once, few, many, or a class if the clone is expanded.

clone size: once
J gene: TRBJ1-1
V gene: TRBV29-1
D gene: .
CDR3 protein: CSVAGHLNTEAFF
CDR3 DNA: TGCAGCGTTGCAGGACACCTGAACACTGAAGCTTTCTTT

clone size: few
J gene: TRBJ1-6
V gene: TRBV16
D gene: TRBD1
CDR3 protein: CASSQSGTGGLPYNSPLHF
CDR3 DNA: TGTGCCAGCAGCCAATCGGGAACAGGGGGTCTGCCCTATAATTCACCCCTCCACTTT

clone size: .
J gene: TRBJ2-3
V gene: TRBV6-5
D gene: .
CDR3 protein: CASLQRAGADTQYF
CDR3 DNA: TGTGCCAGCCTTCAACGGGCAGGGGCAGATACGCAGTATTTT

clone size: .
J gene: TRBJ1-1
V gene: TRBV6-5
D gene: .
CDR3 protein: CASSYGGYLSNTEAFF
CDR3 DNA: TGTGCCAGCAGTTACGGGGGCTACCTCTCCAACACTGAAGCTTTCTTT

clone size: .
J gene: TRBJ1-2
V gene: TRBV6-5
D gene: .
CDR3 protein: CASSYDSNYGYTF
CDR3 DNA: TGTGCCAGCAGTTACGATAGTAACTATGGCTACACCTTC

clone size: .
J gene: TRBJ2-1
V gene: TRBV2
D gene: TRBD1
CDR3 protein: CASSPRQGFGYNEQFF
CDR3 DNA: TGTGCCAGCAGCCCCCGACAGGGGTTCGGCTACAATGAGCAGTTCTTC

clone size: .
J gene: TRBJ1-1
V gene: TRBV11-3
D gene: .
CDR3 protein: CASTLGGRQGSTEAFF
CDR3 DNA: TGTGCCAGCACCTTAGGGGGTCGGCAGGGATCCACTGAAGCTTTCTTT

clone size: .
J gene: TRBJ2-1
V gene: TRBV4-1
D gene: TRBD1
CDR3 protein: CASSQGRQGNRNEQFF
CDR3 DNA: TGCGCCAGCAGCCAGGGCCGACAGGGAAATCGGAATGAGCAGTTCTTC

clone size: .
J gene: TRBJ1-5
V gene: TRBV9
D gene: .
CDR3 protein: CASSLEGGRNQPQHF
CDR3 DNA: TGTGCCAGCAGCCTCGAGGGAGGGCGCAATCAGCCCCAGCATTTT

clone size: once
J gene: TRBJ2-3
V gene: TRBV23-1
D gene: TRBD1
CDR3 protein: CASSSGLRGSDTQYF
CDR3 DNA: TGCGCCAGCAGCTCCGGGCTCAGGGGGTCCGATACGCAGTATTTT

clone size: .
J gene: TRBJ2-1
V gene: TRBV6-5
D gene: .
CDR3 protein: CASSYDSYNEQFF
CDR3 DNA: TGTGCCAGCAGTTACGACTCTTACAATGAGCAGTTCTTC

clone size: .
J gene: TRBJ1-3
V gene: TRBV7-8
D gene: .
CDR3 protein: CASSFFSAGSSGNTIYF
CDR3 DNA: TGTGCCAGCAGCTTTTTTTCGGCAGGTAGCTCTGGAAACACCATATATTTT

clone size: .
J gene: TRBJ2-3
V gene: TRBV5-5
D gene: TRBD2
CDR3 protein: CASSSYTSGGRDTQYF
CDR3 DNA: TGTGCCAGCAGCTCGTATACTAGCGGGGGAAGGGATACGCAGTATTTT

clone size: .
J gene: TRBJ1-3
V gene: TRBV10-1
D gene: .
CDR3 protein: CASSESGSGDTIYF
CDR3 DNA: TGCGCCAGCAGTGAGTCGGGTTCCGGGGACACCATATATTTT

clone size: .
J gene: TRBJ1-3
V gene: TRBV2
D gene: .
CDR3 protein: CASRDFLGNTIYF
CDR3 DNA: TGTGCCAGCAGAGACTTCCTTGGAAACACCATATATTTT

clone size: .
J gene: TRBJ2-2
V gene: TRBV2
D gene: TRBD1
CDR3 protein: CASSDTAGGIGELFF
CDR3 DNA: TGTGCCAGCAGTGACACGGCAGGGGGCATCGGGGAGCTGTTTTTT

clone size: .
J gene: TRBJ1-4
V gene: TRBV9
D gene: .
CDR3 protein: CASAGGPNEKLFF
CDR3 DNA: TGTGCCAGCGCCGGGGGACCTAATGAAAAACTGTTTTTT

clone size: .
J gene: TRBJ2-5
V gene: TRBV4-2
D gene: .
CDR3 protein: CASSPQLSGGETQYF
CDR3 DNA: TGTGCCAGCAGCCCCCAACTGTCGGGTGGAGAGACCCAGTACTTC

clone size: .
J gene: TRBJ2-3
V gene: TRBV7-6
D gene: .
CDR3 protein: CASSLNSVDTQYF
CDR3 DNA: TGTGCCAGCAGCTTAAACTCCGTGGATACGCAGTATTTT

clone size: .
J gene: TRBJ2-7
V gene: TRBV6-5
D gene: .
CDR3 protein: CASSTGQFYEQYF
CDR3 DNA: TGTGCCAGCAGTACCGGACAGTTCTACGAGCAGTACTTC

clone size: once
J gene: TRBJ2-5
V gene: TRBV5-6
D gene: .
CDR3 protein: CASSLLQGTQYF
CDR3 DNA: TGTGCCAGCAGCTTACTACAGGGGACCCAGTACTTC

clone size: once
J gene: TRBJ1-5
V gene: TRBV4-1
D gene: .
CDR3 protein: CASTRSGTPSNQPQHF
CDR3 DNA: TGCGCCAGCACCCGTAGCGGGACACCAAGCAATCAGCCCCAGCATTTT

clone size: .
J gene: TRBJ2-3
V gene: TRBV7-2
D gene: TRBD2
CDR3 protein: CASSQGLAVPDTQYF
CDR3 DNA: TGTGCCAGCAGCCAAGGACTAGCAGTTCCAGATACGCAGTATTTT

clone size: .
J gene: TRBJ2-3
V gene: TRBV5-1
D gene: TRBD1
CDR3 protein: CASSLENRGRGTDTQYF
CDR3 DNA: TGCGCCAGCAGCTTAGAGAACAGGGGACGGGGCACAGATACGCAGTATTTT

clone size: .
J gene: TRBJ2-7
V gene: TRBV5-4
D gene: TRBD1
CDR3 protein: CASSRGQGDYEQYF
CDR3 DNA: TGTGCCAGCAGCCGGGGACAGGGCGACTACGAGCAGTACTTC

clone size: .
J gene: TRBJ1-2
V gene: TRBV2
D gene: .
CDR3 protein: CASSVNGGPYGYTF
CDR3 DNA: TGTGCCAGCAGTGTGAATGGGGGCCCCTATGGCTACACCTTC

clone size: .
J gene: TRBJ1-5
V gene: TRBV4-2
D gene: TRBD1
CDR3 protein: CASSLGQGDQPQHF
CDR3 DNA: TGTGCCAGCAGCCTGGGACAGGGGGACCAGCCCCAGCATTTT

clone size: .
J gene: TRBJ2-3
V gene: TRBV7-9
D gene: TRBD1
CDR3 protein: CASSSRRTGDFTDTQYF
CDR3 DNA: TGTGCCAGCAGCTCTAGGCGGACAGGAGATTTCACAGATACGCAGTATTTT

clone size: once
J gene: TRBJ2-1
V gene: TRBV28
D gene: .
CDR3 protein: CASSRGSSPYNEQFF
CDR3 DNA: TGTGCCAGCTCCCGAGGGAGTTCGCCTTACAATGAGCAGTTCTTC

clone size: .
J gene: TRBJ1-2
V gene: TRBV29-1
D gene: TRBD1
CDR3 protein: CSVPRDRGSRYGYTF
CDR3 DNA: TGCAGCGTCCCCCGGGACAGGGGCTCCCGCTATGGCTACACCTTC

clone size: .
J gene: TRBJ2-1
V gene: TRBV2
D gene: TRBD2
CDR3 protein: CASSEISGEYNEQFF
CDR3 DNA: TGTGCCAGCAGTGAGATTAGCGGGGAATACAATGAGCAGTTCTTC

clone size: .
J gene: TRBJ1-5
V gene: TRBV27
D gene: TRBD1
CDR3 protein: CASSRDRGNQPQHF
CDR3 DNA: TGTGCCAGCAGCCGGGACAGGGGCAATCAGCCCCAGCATTTT

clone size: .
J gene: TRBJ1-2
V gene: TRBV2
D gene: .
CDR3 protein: CASSDGQFYGYTF
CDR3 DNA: TGTGCCAGCAGTGACGGACAGTTCTATGGCTACACCTTC

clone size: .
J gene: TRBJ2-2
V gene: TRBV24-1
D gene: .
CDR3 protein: CATSGRANTGELFF
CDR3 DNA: TGTGCCACCAGTGGCAGGGCGAACACCGGGGAGCTGTTTTTT

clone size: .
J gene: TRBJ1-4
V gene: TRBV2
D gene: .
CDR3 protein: CASSPTGTNEKLFF
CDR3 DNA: TGTGCCAGCAGTCCCACAGGGACTAATGAAAAACTGTTTTTT

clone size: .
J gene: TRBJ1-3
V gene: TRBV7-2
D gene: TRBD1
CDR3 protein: CASSLAPDRGGNTIYF
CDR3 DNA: TGTGCCAGCAGCTTAGCTCCAGACAGGGGGGGAAACACCATATATTTT

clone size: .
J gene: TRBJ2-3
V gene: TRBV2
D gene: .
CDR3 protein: CASSDHGAGGSTDTQYF
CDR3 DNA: TGTGCCAGCAGTGATCATGGGGCAGGGGGGAGCACAGATACGCAGTATTTT

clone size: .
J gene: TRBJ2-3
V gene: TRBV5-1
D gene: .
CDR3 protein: CASSLELGPTQYF
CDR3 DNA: TGCGCCAGCAGCTTGGAACTTGGTCCTACGCAGTATTTT

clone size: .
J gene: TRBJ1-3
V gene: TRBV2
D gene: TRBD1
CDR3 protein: CASRGQSRKGNTIYF
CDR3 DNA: TGTGCCAGCAGGGGACAGTCCCGGAAGGGAAACACCATATATTTT

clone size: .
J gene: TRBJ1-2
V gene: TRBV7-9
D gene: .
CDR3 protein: CASYEGGMRSYGYTF
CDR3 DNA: TGTGCCAGCTATGAGGGGGGGATGAGAAGCTATGGCTACACCTTC

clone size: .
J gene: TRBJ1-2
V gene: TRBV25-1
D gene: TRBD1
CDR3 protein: CASSAWETGGEIYGYTF
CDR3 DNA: TGTGCCAGCAGTGCCTGGGAGACAGGGGGAGAAATCTATGGCTACACCTTC

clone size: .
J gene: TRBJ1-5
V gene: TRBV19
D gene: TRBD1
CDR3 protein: CASSGTGGGQPQHF
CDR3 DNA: TGTGCCAGTAGTGGGACAGGGGGCGGTCAGCCCCAGCATTTT

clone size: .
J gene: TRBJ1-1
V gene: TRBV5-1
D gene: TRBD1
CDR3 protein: CASSLGDRAGTEAFF
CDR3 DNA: TGCGCCAGCAGCTTGGGAGACAGGGCGGGCACTGAAGCTTTCTTT

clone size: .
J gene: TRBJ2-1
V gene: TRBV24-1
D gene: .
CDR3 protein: CATSDLIGSEQFF
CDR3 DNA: TGTGCCACCAGTGATTTGATCGGGAGTGAGCAGTTCTTC

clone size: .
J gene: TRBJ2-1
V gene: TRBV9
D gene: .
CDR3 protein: CASSVAGHSSWNEQFF
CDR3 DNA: TGTGCCAGCAGCGTAGCCGGACACAGTTCATGGAATGAGCAGTTCTTC